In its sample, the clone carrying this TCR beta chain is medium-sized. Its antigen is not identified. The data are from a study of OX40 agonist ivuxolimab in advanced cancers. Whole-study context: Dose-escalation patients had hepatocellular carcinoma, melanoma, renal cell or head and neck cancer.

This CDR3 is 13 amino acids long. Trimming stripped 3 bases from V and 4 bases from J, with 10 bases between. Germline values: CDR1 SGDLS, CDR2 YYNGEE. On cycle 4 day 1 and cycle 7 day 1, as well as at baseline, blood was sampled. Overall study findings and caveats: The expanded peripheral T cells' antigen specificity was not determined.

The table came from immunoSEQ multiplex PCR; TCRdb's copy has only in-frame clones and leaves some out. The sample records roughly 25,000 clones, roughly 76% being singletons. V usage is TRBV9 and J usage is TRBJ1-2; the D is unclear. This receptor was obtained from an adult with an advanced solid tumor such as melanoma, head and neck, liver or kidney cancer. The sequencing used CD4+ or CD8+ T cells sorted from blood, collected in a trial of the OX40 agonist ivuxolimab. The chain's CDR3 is CASSAGHTYGYTF. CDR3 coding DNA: TGTGCCAGCAGCGCGGGCCACACCTATGGCTACACCTTC.